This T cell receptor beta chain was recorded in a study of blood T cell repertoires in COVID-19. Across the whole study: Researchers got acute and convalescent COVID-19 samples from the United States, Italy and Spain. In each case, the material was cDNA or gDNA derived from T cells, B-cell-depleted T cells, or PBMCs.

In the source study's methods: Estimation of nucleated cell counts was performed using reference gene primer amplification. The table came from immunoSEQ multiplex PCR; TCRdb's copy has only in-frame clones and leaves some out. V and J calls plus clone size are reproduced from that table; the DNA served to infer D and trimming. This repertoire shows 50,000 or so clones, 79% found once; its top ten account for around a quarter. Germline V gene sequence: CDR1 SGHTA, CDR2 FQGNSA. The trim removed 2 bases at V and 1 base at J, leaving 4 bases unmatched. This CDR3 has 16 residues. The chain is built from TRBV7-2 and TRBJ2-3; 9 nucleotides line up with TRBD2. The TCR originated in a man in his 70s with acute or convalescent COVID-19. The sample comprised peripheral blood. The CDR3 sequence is CASSLFSSGGTDTQYF. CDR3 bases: TGTGCCAGCAGCTTATTCTCTAGCGGGGGCACAGATACGCAGTATTTT.